Shown below are 26 T cell receptor beta chains from a single sample sequenced in a study of blood T cell repertoires in COVID-19. TCRdb keeps only in-frame clones here, not all; method: immunoSEQ multiplex PCR. The sample contains 30,000 to 35,000 clones, about 83% of which appear only once. The source material was peripheral blood. All receptors derive from a man aged 45-65 years with acute or convalescent COVID-19.

The rearrangement uses TRBV9 and TRBJ1-1; D ambiguous. Per germline, CDR1 SGDLS and CDR2 YYNGEE. The ends were cut back, 4 bases at V and 4 bases at J, with 11 bases in the middle. The CDR3 has 13 residues. CDR3 protein: CASSPTLSTEAFF. CDR3 nucleotides: TGTGCCAGCAGCCCGACATTGAGCACTGAAGCTTTCTTT.

V and J are TRBV5-1 and TRBJ1-2; TRBD1 might be the D (5 bases). Germline CDR1 reads SGHRS; CDR2 reads YFSETQ. There are 14 residues in the CDR3. V lost 2 bases and J lost 4, with 12 bases in between. CDR3 in amino acids: CASSFRERGYGYTF. In nucleotides, the CDR3 is TGCGCCAGCAGCTTCAGGGAAAGGGGCTATGGCTACACCTTC.

This clone came up a few times. The chain has TRBV6-5 and TRBJ1-2; 7 positions agree with TRBD1. The ends lost 5 bases at V and 2 bases at J; junction bases unmatched: 5. The CDR3 loop spans 14 amino acids. Per germline, CDR1 MNHEY and CDR2 SVGAGI. The CDR3 reads CASSPGQRNYGYTF. CDR3 nucleotides: TGTGCCAGCAGTCCGGGACAGCGGAACTATGGCTACACCTTC.

This chain uses TRBV28 with TRBJ1-2, with 8 bases aligning to TRBD1. V gave up 6 bases and J gave up 7 bases; unmatched junction bases: 7. The V gene's germline CDR1 is MDHEN and CDR2 SYDVKM. This CDR3 is built from 13 residues. This CDR3 is CASSRGQGGGYTF. The CDR3 DNA is TGTGCCAGCAGCCGCGGACAGGGCGGTGGCTACACCTTC.

J is TRBJ2-3 and V is TRBV5-8, with 9 bases matching TRBD2. Looked up from germline, CDR1 is SGHTS and CDR2 is YDEGEE. The CDR3 totals 18 residues. V lost 4 bases, J lost 4 bases, and 16 bases stayed unmatched. This chain's CDR3 is CASSPDAGGPSRPDTQYF. CDR3 bases: TGTGCCAGCAGCCCCGATGCGGGGGGGCCTTCCCGGCCAGATACGCAGTATTTT.

The count of this clone is one. The chain joins TRBV2 to TRBJ2-2; a possible D gene is TRBD1 (7 bases). Between the trimmed V and J ends, which lost 9 bases and 2 bases, there was a span of 16 bases. CDR1 is SNHLY and CDR2 is FYNNEI in the germline V gene. The CDR3 has 15 amino acids. The CDR3 spells CASGVGGGNTGELFF. CDR3 DNA sequence: TGTGCCAGTGGGGTTGGAGGGGGCAACACCGGGGAGCTGTTTTTT.

The chain recombines TRBV27 with TRBJ2-2; D is unclear. CDR1 is MNHEY, CDR2 SMNVEV, per germline (reference sequence). The CDR3 runs 14 residues. Trimming cost V 5 bases and J 5 bases, with 12 bases left between them. The CDR3 sequence is CASSPLFATGELFF. CDR3 sequence (DNA): TGTGCCAGCAGTCCGCTATTTGCTACCGGGGAGCTGTTTTTT.

This rearrangement joins TRBV4-2 to TRBJ2-2; D might be TRBD2 (7 bases). Germline V gene data show CDR1 as LGHNA and CDR2 as YNFKEQ. V gave up 2 bases and J gave up 5 bases, with 9 bases separating them. CDR3 length: 14 amino acids. The CDR3 DNA reads as TGTGCCAGCAGCCAACGGGGGGCAACCGGGGAGCTGTTTTTT. Protein sequence: CASSQRGATGELFF.

The sample holds a few counts of this clone. The rearrangement joins TRBV9 to TRBJ2-3, with D tentatively TRBD1 (6 bases). V was shortened by 0 bases and J by 0 bases, with 11 bases between the two germline ends. This CDR3 spans 16 amino acids. Germline lookup yields CDR1 SGDLS and CDR2 YYNGEE. CDR3 sequence: CASSVGGQTSTDTQYF. The CDR3 nucleotides are TGTGCCAGCAGCGTAGGTGGACAGACTAGCACAGATACGCAGTATTTT. Full variable domain (rest looked up from reference TRBV9 and TRBJ2-3): DSGVTQTPKHLITATGQRVTLRCSPRSGDLSVYWYQQSLDQGLQFLIQYYNGEERAKGNILERFSAQQFPDLHSELNLSSLELGDSALYFCASSVGGQTSTDTQYFGPGTRLTVL.

The genes are TRBV12-3 or TRBV12-4 and TRBJ1-5; no clear D gene. The CDR3 loop spans 13 amino acids. The V and J ends lost 10 bases and 0 bases respectively, with 10 bases between them. CDR3 bases: TGTGCCACCTCGGACTTTAGCAATCAGCCCCAGCATTTT. Its translation is CATSDFSNQPQHF.

The chain has TRBV5-1 and TRBJ1-4; no clear D. V was clipped by 3 bases and J by 3 bases, with 9 bases between them. The CDR3 totals 14 residues. Germline V gene lookup returns CDR1 SGHRS and CDR2 YFSETQ. CDR3 nucleotide sequence: TGCGCCAGCAGCTGGCGAGGGTCTAATGAAAAACTGTTTTTT. It translates to CASSWRGSNEKLFF.

The chain carries TRBV4-1 and TRBJ1-2, with 7 nucleotides matching TRBD1. The germline CDR1 and CDR2 sequences are MGHRA and YSYEKL. CDR3 length: 16 amino acids. J lost 3 bases, V lost 9 bases, and 16 bases had no gene match. The CDR3 region has the DNA TGCGCCAGTCGGGCCTTTTACAGGGGAAATGACTATGGCTACACCTTC. Residues: CASRAFYRGNDYGYTF.

V is TRBV6-5 and J is TRBJ1-6, with 7 bases matching TRBD1. CDR3 size: 13 residues. J was trimmed by 7 bases and V by 8 bases; bases with no gene match: 5. The V gene's germline CDR1 is MNHEY and CDR2 SVGAGI. CDR3 in amino acids: CASLRDSNSPLHF. The CDR3 DNA reads TGTGCCAGCCTCCGGGACAGCAATTCACCCCTCCACTTT.

V usage is TRBV7-9 and J usage is TRBJ1-4; no firm D call. V was pared by 1 base and J by 8 bases, with 14 bases between. This CDR3 has 15 residues. Germline CDR1 is SEHNR and CDR2 is FQNEAQ (reference sequence). CDR3 nucleotide sequence: TGTGCCAGCAGCTTAGGAGGAGGGTCTCAGGAAAAACTGTTTTTT. This gives the protein CASSLGGGSQEKLFF. The variable domain in full, with the rest retrieved from reference TRBV7-9 and TRBJ1-4, is DTGVSQNPRHKITKRGQNVTFRCDPISEHNRLYWYRQTLGQGPEFLTYFQNEAQLEKSRLLSDRFSAERPKGSFSTLEIQRTEQGDSAMYLCASSLGGGSQEKLFFGSGTQLSVL.

The chain couples TRBV6-1 to TRBJ2-7; a possible D gene is TRBD1 (6 bases). The germline V gene encodes CDR1 MNHNS and CDR2 SASEGT. This CDR3 contains 14 residues. V was clipped by 2 bases and J by 0 bases, with 8 bases between them. The CDR3 region is CASSETGNSYEQYF. CDR3 bases: TGTGCCAGCAGTGAAACAGGGAACTCCTACGAGCAGTACTTC.

This chain connects TRBV15 to TRBJ2-7; D remains ambiguous. The V end lost 0 bases, the J end lost 3 bases, and 9 bases lay between the germline ends. Germline-derived CDR1 and CDR2 are LNHNV and YYDKDF (reference sequence). This CDR3 region has 14 residues. CDR3 residues: CATSRDSLRYEQYF. The CDR3 DNA reads as TGTGCCACCAGCAGAGATAGTCTCCGCTACGAGCAGTACTTC.

The chain has TRBV24-1 and TRBJ2-5; 11 bases are shared with TRBD1. Unmatched junction bases numbered 1, after V lost 1 base and J lost 1 base. This CDR3 is 16 amino acids long. Germline CDR1 and CDR2: KGHDR and SFDVKD. CDR3 in amino acids: CATSDLGTGGQETQYF. In DNA form, the CDR3 reads TGTGCCACCAGTGATTTAGGGACAGGGGGCCAAGAGACCCAGTACTTC.

This chain joins TRBV14 and TRBJ2-7, with D perhaps matching TRBD2 (6 bases). Between the trimmed V and J ends, which lost 2 bases and 2 bases, there was a span of 13 bases. Germline V gene data show CDR1 as SGHDN and CDR2 as FVKESK. This CDR3 region has 15 residues. The CDR3 coding sequence is TGTGCCAGCAGCCAAAATACGGGAGTCCCCTACGAGCAGTACTTC. Its translation is CASSQNTGVPYEQYF. The full variable domain, in which reference TRBV14 and TRBJ2-7 provide the parts outside the CDR3, is EAGVTQFPSHSVIEKGQTVTLRCDPISGHDNLYWYRRVMGKEIKFLLHFVKESKQDESGMPNNRFLAERTGGTYSTLKVQPAELEDSGVYFCASSQNTGVPYEQYFGPGTRLTVT.

CDR3 region: CASRVSGTGELFF. Here the CDR3 DNA reads TGTGCCAGCAGGGTAAGCGGCACCGGGGAGCTGTTTTTT. The V call is TRBV13, the J call TRBJ2-2, with D possibly being TRBD2 (5 bases). The CDR3 is 13 amino acids. Germline V CDR1 and CDR2: PRHDT, FYEKMQ (reference sequence). Trimming stripped 6 bases from V and 4 bases from J, with 9 bases between.

The J gene is TRBJ1-1, the V gene TRBV7-9; D is perhaps TRBD1 (5 bases). Germline V gene data show CDR1 as SEHNR and CDR2 as FQNEAQ (reference sequence). The CDR3 totals 16 residues. With 3 bases removed from V and 0 bases from J, the gap between germline ends came to 14 bases. CDR3 nucleotide sequence: TGTGCCAGCAGCTTTCCACTACAGGAATTGAACACTGAAGCTTTCTTT. Its translation is CASSFPLQELNTEAFF.

V and J are TRBV4-1 and TRBJ2-7; a weak D match, TRBD1 (5 bases). CDR3 length: 15 residues. In germline, CDR1 is MGHRA, CDR2 YSYEKL. The V gene lost 4 bases and the J gene lost 1 base, with 14 bases spanning the gap. The CDR3 DNA follows: TGCGCCAGCAGCCGGGGTCCGGACACTTCCTACGAGCAGTACTTC. Its translation is CASSRGPDTSYEQYF.

This rearrangement joins TRBV12-3 or TRBV12-4 to TRBJ2-2, with 9 bases aligning to TRBD1. The CDR3 consists of 13 residues. V shed 7 bases and J 7 bases; nucleotides not matched to a gene: 4. CDR3 DNA sequence: TGTGCCAGCAAGGGACAGGGAGACGGGGAGCTGTTTTTT. Its translation: CASKGQGDGELFF.

Remarks on this clone: Other DNA sequences from this sample encode an identical CDR3 as well. The chain recombines TRBV5-1 with TRBJ1-2, with 7 positions matching TRBD1. The CDR3 is made up of 13 amino acids. The V gene end was trimmed by 4 bases and the J gene end by 3 bases; junction bases not matched to a gene: 3. Germline V gives CDR1 SGHRS, CDR2 YFSETQ. The CDR3 here is CASSPDRDYGYTF. The CDR3 DNA reads TGCGCCAGCAGCCCTGACAGGGACTATGGCTACACCTTC.

The chain links TRBV2 to TRBJ2-7, with 11 bases lining up with TRBD1. V lost 8 bases and J lost 0; bases outside the gene matches: 6. The CDR3 is made up of 15 amino acids. Germline assignment: CDR1 SNHLY and CDR2 FYNNEI. CDR3 in amino acids: CASGDRGVSSYEQYF. The CDR3 DNA reads TGTGCCAGCGGGGACAGGGGGGTAAGCTCCTACGAGCAGTACTTC.

V usage is TRBV20-1 and J usage is TRBJ1-2; no firm D call. The CDR3 loop spans 11 amino acids. CDR1 DFQATT and CDR2 SNEGSKA come from the germline V gene (reference sequence). V was trimmed by 3 bases and J by 2 bases, leaving 4 bases between them. CDR3 in DNA: TGCAGTGCTAGTATAAACTATGGCTACACCTTC. Protein product: CSASINYGYTF.

The chain is built from TRBV5-1 and TRBJ2-1; D might be TRBD1 (6 bases). V lost 1 base and J 7 bases, leaving 18 bases between the germline ends. Germline CDR1 and CDR2: SGHRS and YFSETQ. CDR3 length: 16 amino acids. CDR3 amino acids: CASSLILRGIWNEQFF. CDR3 coding DNA: TGCGCCAGCAGCTTGATACTAAGGGGGATCTGGAATGAGCAGTTCTTC. Variable domain in full (rest from reference TRBV5-1 and TRBJ2-1): KAGVTQTPRYLIKTRGQQVTLSCSPISGHRSVSWYQQTPGQGLQFLFEYFSETQRNKGNFPGRFSGRQFSNSRSEMNVSTLELGDSALYLCASSLILRGIWNEQFFGPGTRLTVL.